The 7 T cell receptor beta chains in this list originate from one sample, sequenced in a study of T cell repertoires in cytomegalovirus infection. TCRdb passed the reads through MiXCR, listing each CDR3 protein once. The table has nearly 700,000 distinct CDR3 sequences, around a third seen once. These receptors lack a known antigen. The starting material was cultured PBMCs, obtained from culture after CMV antigen stimulation. Every receptor here comes from a human donor in good health (CMV status not recorded). Some clones in this sample may be carry-over from other donors' samples.

In its sample, this clonotype was seen a few times. The gene calls are TRBV5-1 and TRBJ2-5, with 9 bases fitting TRBD1. CDR1 SGHRS and CDR2 YFSETQ come from the germline V gene. The J segment lost 3 bases and the V segment lost 4 bases, leaving 7 bases of the junction unmatched. There are 15 residues in the CDR3. CDR3 sequence (DNA): TGCGCCAGCAGCGGAAGATGGACAGGGGAAGAGACCCAGTACTTC. It specifies CASSGRWTGEETQYF.

The chain is built from TRBV4-1 and TRBJ2-1; D might be TRBD1 (5 bases). Germline values: CDR1 MGHRA, CDR2 YSYEKL. The CDR3 is 14 residues long. V gave up 4 bases and J gave up 6 bases, with 13 bases separating them. The CDR3: CASSPGLLGNEQFF. The DNA for the CDR3 is TGCGCCAGCAGCCCAGGGCTCCTTGGCAATGAGCAGTTCTTC.

There are a few counts of this clonotype. J is TRBJ1-1 and V is TRBV27; no firm D call. Trimming took 5 bases from V and 8 from J, leaving 15 bases between them. This CDR3 has 13 residues. The germline gives CDR1 MNHEY, CDR2 SMNVEV (reference sequence). In DNA, the CDR3 is TGTGCCAGCAGTCCCTACACGATTGGGGAAGCTTTCTTT. Amino acid sequence: CASSPYTIGEAFF.

There are a few counts of this clonotype. The chain links TRBV7-9 to TRBJ2-3; 9 bases match TRBD2. Germline V lookup: CDR1 SEHNR, CDR2 FQNEAQ (reference sequence). V shed 5 bases, J shed 13 bases, and the junction held 13 bases outside the gene matches. The CDR3 is 14 residues long. The CDR3 sequence: CASSVGTSPKREYF. The DNA for the CDR3 is TGTGCCAGCAGCGTCGGGACTAGCCCAAAACGGGAGTATTTT.

This clonotype was seen a handful of times. The genes are TRBV7-9 and TRBJ1-2; tentatively, D is TRBD1 (5 bases). The germline V and J ends were trimmed by 5 bases and 3 bases, with 16 bases remaining between them. The CDR3 sequence is 15 residues long. Germline V gene lookup returns CDR1 SEHNR and CDR2 FQNEAQ (reference sequence). The CDR3 reads CASSGRGQRDYGYTF. CDR3 DNA sequence: TGTGCCAGCAGCGGGCGGGGCCAGAGGGACTATGGCTACACCTTC.

A few counts support this clonotype. V and J are TRBV4-1 and TRBJ2-1; D is uncertain. Germline CDR1 and CDR2: MGHRA and YSYEKL. This CDR3 has 14 residues. The V end lost 1 base, the J end lost 4 bases, and 8 bases lay between the germline ends. The CDR3 DNA follows: TGCGCCAGCAGCCAAGGGCAGGAGTACAATGAGCAGTTCTTC. It codes for CASSQGQEYNEQFF.

This clonotype has more than one count but fewer than ten. The J gene is TRBJ2-4, the V gene TRBV6-1; possible D gene TRBD1, 5 bases. This CDR3 region has 12 residues. Between the trimmed V and J ends, which lost 1 base and 15 bases, there was a span of 13 bases. The germline gives CDR1 MNHNS, CDR2 SASEGT. This chain's CDR3 is CASSEEGDRGYF. The CDR3 region has the DNA TGTGCCAGCAGTGAAGAAGGTGATAGGGGGTACTTC.